This entry is about one TCR beta chain. These data originate in a study of blood T cell repertoires in COVID-19. About the study: Samples representing acute and convalescent COVID-19 were sourced from the United States, Italy and Spain. Nucleic acid was either cDNA or gDNA, and it came from T cells, B-cell-depleted T cells, or PBMCs.

Recruits, aged about 18 to 95 years, lived in 20 to 30 US areas. TCRdb keeps only in-frame clones here, not all; method: immunoSEQ multiplex PCR. The table has 200,000 or so clones, 89% seen once. J gave up 3 bases and V 6 bases, and 5 bases lay outside the gene matches. Germline lookup yields CDR1 MNHEY and CDR2 SMNVEV (reference sequence). This CDR3 is built from 14 residues. J is TRBJ2-7 and V is TRBV27, with TRBD1 matching over 10 bases. This receptor was obtained from a woman aged 40 to 50 with acute COVID-19. The source material was PBMCs or T cells enriched from blood (not recorded which). Here the CDR3 reads CASSPGTGDYEQYF. DNA for the CDR3: TGTGCCAGCAGCCCTGGGACAGGGGACTACGAGCAGTACTTC.